This T cell receptor beta chain emerged from a study of T cells after yellow fever vaccination. Germline CDR1 reads LNHDA; CDR2 reads SQIVND (reference sequence). The CDR3 is 18 residues long. Trimming pared 5 bases from V and 0 bases from J, leaving 22 bases between. This clonotype was picked up many times. TCRdb independently ran MiXCR on the 5' RACE reads; one entry per CDR3 protein. The data contain just under 600,000 distinct CDR3 sequences, less than 15% of them seen just once; the ten biggest clones take up over 12%. The sample consisted of PBMCs, taken on the day of the yellow fever booster vaccination. The clonotype originates from a man between 25 and 39 years old who received the YFV17D yellow fever vaccine. The chain couples TRBV19 to TRBJ1-2, with a tentative D call TRBD1 (6 bases). The CDR3 is CASSSSGRGTSANYGYTF. As DNA, the CDR3 is TGTGCCAGTAGTTCCTCGGGGAGGGGGACCTCGGCTAACTATGGCTACACCTTC.